The 15 T cell receptor beta chains below come from one sample, sequenced in a study of control samples from healthy donors and cancer patients. Data came from immunoSEQ multiplex PCR; TCRdb stores just in-frame clones and leaves some out. The data hold approximately 170,000 clones, with 90% observed a single time. The sample consisted of blood. These receptors all come from a woman in her forties or fifties in good health.

CDR3 sequence: CASSLGRGLASDTQYF. DNA of the CDR3: TGTGCCAGCAGCTTGGGACGAGGACTAGCATCAGATACGCAGTATTTT. The chain joins TRBV5-5 to TRBJ2-3; 8 bases fit TRBD2. The CDR3 has 16 residues. CDR1 is SGHKS, CDR2 YYEKEE, per germline (reference sequence). The junction had 7 bases not matched to a gene; V was cut back by 0 bases and J by 4 bases.

J is TRBJ2-2 and V is TRBV24-1; D gene ambiguous. The CDR3 spans 16 residues. Between the trimmed V and J ends, which lost 0 bases and 4 bases, there was a span of 11 bases. CDR1 is KGHDR, CDR2 SFDVKD, per germline. CDR3 DNA sequence: TGTGCCACCAGTGATTTGCCCGGTGTACCCACCGGGGAGCTGTTTTTT. Its protein is CATSDLPGVPTGELFF.

The chain combines TRBV6-2 or TRBV6-3 with TRBJ2-3; TRBD2 matches at 13 bases. Germline V gene lookup returns CDR1 MNHEY and CDR2 SVGEGT. The CDR3 length is 16 residues. V gave up 0 bases and J gave up 3 bases; unmatched junction bases: 0. Here the CDR3 DNA reads TGTGCCAGCAGTTACTCGACTAGCGGGAGGACAGATACGCAGTATTTT. Translated, it gives CASSYSTSGRTDTQYF.

This clone was seen more than once but under ten times. The chain combines TRBV14 with TRBJ2-5; D is unresolved. CDR3 size: 16 residues. CDR1 is SGHDN, CDR2 FVKESK, per germline. V gave up 5 bases and J gave up 1 base, with 17 bases separating them. CDR3 in amino acids: CASSGSSSLVQETQYF. CDR3 DNA sequence: TGTGCCAGCAGCGGATCCTCCTCTTTAGTCCAAGAGACCCAGTACTTC.

The chain recombines TRBV7-2 with TRBJ1-3; the D is unclear. The CDR3 consists of 15 residues. Trimming stripped 4 bases from V and 0 bases from J, with 10 bases between. In germline, CDR1 is SGHTA, CDR2 FQGNSA. Written as DNA, the CDR3 is TGTGCCAGCAGCTACGATTTCGTCTCTGGAAACACCATATATTTT. It translates to CASSYDFVSGNTIYF.

In this sample, this clone turned up once. The gene calls are TRBV12-3 or TRBV12-4 and TRBJ2-5; 7 positions match TRBD1. Germline trimming cut 4 bases from V and 5 bases from J; bases unmatched to any gene: 4. The CDR3 loop spans 13 amino acids. The CDR3 bases are TGTGCCAGCAGTTCTCAGGGGGTTGAGACCCAGTACTTC. Protein sequence: CASSSQGVETQYF.

V gene TRBV7-2 combines with J gene TRBJ1-5; D not resolved. Trimming shortened V by 4 bases and J by 0 bases, and 13 bases separated the two germline ends. CDR3 length equals 16 residues. Germline lookup yields CDR1 SGHTA and CDR2 FQGNSA. The DNA for the CDR3 is TGTGCCAGCAGCTACGGGTCTTACTATAGCAATCAGCCCCAGCATTTT. This encodes CASSYGSYYSNQPQHF. Full variable domain (remainder filled in from reference TRBV7-2 and TRBJ1-5): GAGVSQSPSNKVTEKGKDVELRCDPISGHTALYWYRQSLGQGLEFLIYFQGNSAPDKSGLPSDRFSAERTGGSVSTLTIQRTQQEDSAVYLCASSYGSYYSNQPQHFGDGTRLSIL.

This clone was seen a single time. The chain joins TRBV7-2 to TRBJ1-2; 9 bases line up with TRBD1. The CDR3 extends over 13 amino acids. Germline CDR1 and CDR2: SGHTA and FQGNSA. The V gene end was trimmed by 5 bases and the J gene end by 8 bases; junction bases not matched to a gene: 6. The CDR3 DNA reads TGTGCCAGCAGCCCGGGACAGGGTGACGGCTACACCTTC. It codes for CASSPGQGDGYTF. Full variable domain (rest looked up from reference TRBV7-2 and TRBJ1-2): GAGVSQSPSNKVTEKGKDVELRCDPISGHTALYWYRQSLGQGLEFLIYFQGNSAPDKSGLPSDRFSAERTGGSVSTLTIQRTQQEDSAVYLCASSPGQGDGYTFGSGTRLTVV.

V and J are TRBV3-1 (or the pseudogene TRBV3-2) and TRBJ2-3; D remains unclear. Germline lookup yields CDR1 LGHDT and CDR2 YNNKEL (reference sequence). This CDR3 contains 13 residues. Trimming left V 3 bases short and J 6 bases short, with 10 bases between. The CDR3 region is CASSQNTRDTQYF. In nucleotides, the CDR3 is TGTGCCAGCAGCCAGAATACCAGGGATACGCAGTATTTT.

Comment on this clone: The same CDR3 is also encoded by other DNA sequences in this sample. The chain couples TRBV5-1 to TRBJ1-5; 10 bases agree with TRBD1. Germline loops: CDR1 SGHRS, CDR2 YFSETQ. This CDR3 spans 14 amino acids. Germline trimming cut 4 bases from V and 4 bases from J; bases unmatched to any gene: 2. CDR3 protein: CASSPGQGNQPQHF. CDR3 bases: TGCGCCAGCAGCCCGGGACAGGGGAATCAGCCCCAGCATTTT. Full variable domain (remainder filled in from reference TRBV5-1 and TRBJ1-5): KAGVTQTPRYLIKTRGQQVTLSCSPISGHRSVSWYQQTPGQGLQFLFEYFSETQRNKGNFPGRFSGRQFSNSRSEMNVSTLELGDSALYLCASSPGQGNQPQHFGDGTRLSIL.

This chain links TRBV5-1 with TRBJ1-1; no clear D gene. V was pared by 1 base and J by 2 bases, with 12 bases between. The CDR3 has 15 residues. Germline loops: CDR1 SGHRS, CDR2 YFSETQ. CDR3 region: CASSLSGVENTEAFF. CDR3 DNA sequence: TGCGCCAGCAGCTTGTCTGGGGTAGAAAACACTGAAGCTTTCTTT.

This chain joins TRBV19 and TRBJ2-1; no clear D gene. In germline, CDR1 is LNHDA, CDR2 SQIVND (reference sequence). This CDR3 spans 14 amino acids. The V gene lost 2 bases and the J gene lost 2 bases, with 7 bases spanning the gap. The DNA for the CDR3 is TGTGCCAGTAGTATAAACAGCCCCTACAATGAGCAGTTCTTC. Translating it yields CASSINSPYNEQFF.

This chain joins TRBV14 and TRBJ2-2; TRBD1 might be the D (6 bases). The CDR3 covers 15 residues. The V and J ends lost 0 bases and 7 bases respectively, with 12 bases between them. The V gene's germline CDR1 is SGHDN and CDR2 FVKESK. The CDR3 sequence: CASSQEARGFGELFF. The CDR3 DNA is TGTGCCAGCAGCCAAGAGGCCAGGGGATTCGGGGAGCTGTTTTTT.

CDR3 bases: TGTGCCAGCAGTTTAAACCCATATGGTGGTGAAGCTTTCTTT. Translation gives CASSLNPYGGEAFF. The genes are TRBV27 and TRBJ1-1; D is undetermined. The CDR3 extends over 14 amino acids. CDR1 and CDR2 from the germline V gene are MNHEY and SMNVEV (reference sequence). With 2 bases removed from V and 7 bases from J, the gap between germline ends came to 14 bases.

Concerning this clone: Other DNA sequences from this sample encode an identical CDR3 as well. CDR3 sequence (DNA): TGTGCCAGCAGTTTATCGGGAGGGGGGGGGACCTATAATTCACCCCTCCACTTT. Amino acid sequence: CASSLSGGGGTYNSPLHF. The chain carries TRBV28 and TRBJ1-6; tentative D call: TRBD1 (6 bases). Germline lookup yields CDR1 MDHEN and CDR2 SYDVKM. V was pared by 1 base and J by 2 bases, with 15 bases between. CDR3 length: 18 residues.